This T cell receptor beta chain emerged from a study of OX40 agonist ivuxolimab in advanced cancers. Study-wide points: At 0.1 to 3.0 mg/kg and by week 6, clonal expansion occurred in CD4+ and CD8+ blood T cells.

On this clone itself: Its antigen is still unknown. At one end the junction does not follow the germline gene, possibly because of a read error.

Produced via immunoSEQ multiplex PCR; TCRdb's table is partial and in-frame only. The sample holds over 70,000 clones, 80% to 90% seen once. CDR3 length equals 13 residues. Germline V gene lookup returns CDR1 PRHDT and CDR2 FYEKMQ (reference sequence). The sample was CD4+ or CD8+ T cells sorted from blood, taken in a trial of the OX40 agonist ivuxolimab. This chain links TRBV13 with TRBJ2-7; 9 nucleotides align to TRBD1. This receptor was identified in an adult with an advanced solid tumor such as melanoma, head and neck, liver or kidney cancer. This CDR3 is CASSSDRGTNKTF. CDR3 coding DNA: TGTGCCAGCAGCTCCGACAGGGGGACAAATAAGACGTTC. Combining the CDR3 with reference TRBV13 and TRBJ2-7 gives the whole variable domain AAGVIQSPRHLIKEKRETATLKCYPIPRHDTVYWYQQGPGQDPQFLISFYEKMQSDKGSIPDRFSAQQFSDYHSELNMSSLELGDSALYFCASSSDRGTNKTFGPGTRLTVT.